These 28 T cell receptor beta chains share one sample of origin, sequenced in a study of T cell responses to AZD1222 COVID-19 vaccine. The table came from immunoSEQ multiplex PCR; TCRdb's copy has only in-frame clones and leaves some out. Of 100,000 to 150,000 clones in the sample, 80% to 90% were seen once. The starting material was peripheral blood, obtained on day 0 of AZD1222 vaccination. All receptors derive from an adult in good health.

The gene calls are TRBV6-1 and TRBJ2-7, with a tentative D call TRBD1 (5 bases). Trimming left V 3 bases short and J 0 bases short, with 12 bases between. This CDR3 has 15 amino acids. Looked up from germline, CDR1 is MNHNS and CDR2 is SASEGT. CDR3 region: CASSEMDNNSYEQYF. CDR3 in DNA: TGTGCCAGCAGTGAGATGGACAACAACTCCTACGAGCAGTACTTC.

The chain recombines TRBV7-9 with TRBJ1-6; 9 bases align to TRBD1. V shed 6 bases, J shed 7 bases, and the junction held 10 bases outside the gene matches. Germline assignment: CDR1 SEHNR and CDR2 FQNEAQ (reference sequence). There are 16 residues in the CDR3. The DNA of the CDR3 is TGTGCCAGCAGTCCCACAGGGGGCGCAGAGAATTCACCCCTCCACTTT. Translated, it gives CASSPTGGAENSPLHF.

This clone came up once. This rearrangement joins TRBV24-1 to TRBJ1-1, with 11 bases matching TRBD1. Germline values: CDR1 KGHDR, CDR2 SFDVKD. The CDR3 has 21 residues. J was trimmed by 0 bases and V by 0 bases; bases with no gene match: 14. CDR3 region: CATSDLPRDRGYERMNTEAFF. For the CDR3, the DNA is TGTGCCACCAGTGATTTGCCCCGGGACAGGGGGTACGAAAGGATGAACACTGAAGCTTTCTTT.

The chain combines TRBV9 with TRBJ1-1, with D possibly being TRBD1 (6 bases). CDR3 length: 11 amino acids. Per germline, CDR1 SGDLS and CDR2 YYNGEE. V was shortened by 9 bases and J by 6 bases, with 12 bases between the two germline ends. Here the CDR3 reads CAKEQGPEAFF. CDR3 DNA: TGTGCCAAAGAACAGGGTCCTGAAGCTTTCTTT.

This clone occurred once. V and J are TRBV5-1 and TRBJ2-1; 8 positions agree with TRBD1. The CDR3 covers 16 residues. The J segment lost 7 bases and the V segment lost 4 bases, leaving 13 bases of the junction unmatched. Germline-derived CDR1 and CDR2 are SGHRS and YFSETQ. In DNA form, the CDR3 reads TGCGCCAGCAGCCTAACACCGGGACAGGTTGAAAATGAGCAGTTCTTC. Translated: CASSLTPGQVENEQFF.

The chain links TRBV6-5 to TRBJ1-1; D is perhaps TRBD1 (5 bases). Germline V gene sequence: CDR1 MNHEY, CDR2 SVGAGI. The CDR3 runs to 12 residues. V was shortened by 7 bases and J by 8 bases, with 14 bases between the two germline ends. CDR3 amino acids: CASKGGAPEAFF. The CDR3 coding sequence is TGTGCCAGCAAAGGAGGGGCTCCCGAAGCTTTCTTT.

The gene calls are TRBV5-1 and TRBJ1-1; no clear D gene. The germline V and J ends were trimmed by 0 bases and 11 bases, with 17 bases remaining between them. Germline V CDR1 and CDR2: SGHRS, YFSETQ. The CDR3 is 14 residues long. CDR3 nucleotides: TGCGCCAGCAGCTTGGAATCCGGGAACGGGCTGGCTTTCTTT. This sequence encodes CASSLESGNGLAFF. Full variable domain (rest looked up from reference TRBV5-1 and TRBJ1-1): KAGVTQTPRYLIKTRGQQVTLSCSPISGHRSVSWYQQTPGQGLQFLFEYFSETQRNKGNFPGRFSGRQFSNSRSEMNVSTLELGDSALYLCASSLESGNGLAFFGQGTRLTVV.

The genes are TRBV30 and TRBJ1-2, with 7 bases aligning to TRBD1. V was pared by 8 bases and J by 5 bases, with 2 bases of the junction left unmatched. The germline CDR1 and CDR2 sequences are GTSNPN and SVGIG (reference sequence). The CDR3 covers 10 residues. The CDR3 here is CAGGQYGYTF. Here the CDR3 DNA reads TGTGCCGGGGGACAGTATGGCTACACCTTC.

This chain joins TRBV2 and TRBJ2-7, with 9 bases identical to TRBD2. V was clipped by 1 base and J by 3 bases; unmatched bases: 4. CDR1 SNHLY and CDR2 FYNNEI come from the germline V gene. There are 15 residues in the CDR3. In DNA, the CDR3 is TGTGCCAGCAGTGAAGGTCTAGCGGGAAACTACGAGCAGTACTTC. Encoded protein: CASSEGLAGNYEQYF.

V usage is TRBV6-5 and J usage is TRBJ1-1, with 7 positions matching TRBD1. The CDR3 is 13 residues long. CDR1 is MNHEY and CDR2 is SVGAGI in the germline V gene. The J segment lost 3 bases and the V segment lost 7 bases, leaving 5 bases of the junction unmatched. The CDR3 sequence: CASNTRGDTEAFF. In nucleotides, the CDR3 is TGTGCCAGCAATACCAGGGGGGACACTGAAGCTTTCTTT.

J is TRBJ1-3 and V is TRBV4-3, with D perhaps TRBD1 (6 bases). V shed 5 bases and J shed 0 bases, with 8 bases lying between them. The CDR3 spans 14 residues. Germline CDR1 LGHNA, CDR2 YSLEER. The CDR3 here is CASSSTGSGNTIYF. The CDR3, as DNA: TGCGCCAGCAGCTCGACAGGCTCTGGAAACACCATATATTTT.

As regards this clone: The junction departs from the called germline gene at one end, perhaps through a read error. This rearrangement joins TRBV6-1 to TRBJ1-4; D is ambiguous. CDR1 MNHNS and CDR2 SASEGT come from the germline V gene. The CDR3 has 12 residues. The CDR3: CASSERLGPITF. The CDR3 DNA reads as TGTGCCAGCAGTGAACGGTTAGGGCCGATTACTTTT.

V gene TRBV29-1 combines with J gene TRBJ2-1; a weak D match, TRBD2 (6 bases). Trimming took off 4 bases at V and 9 bases at J, with 19 bases between the two ends. Germline CDR1 reads SQVTM; CDR2 reads ANQGSEA. The CDR3 has 14 amino acids. DNA for the CDR3: TGCAGCGTTGTATGGGGAAGCGTTAGCGGTGAGCAGTTCTTC. It is translated as CSVVWGSVSGEQFF.

As to this clone: Other DNA sequences in this specimen translate into the identical CDR3. The chain links TRBV3-1 (or the pseudogene TRBV3-2) to TRBJ2-1; 8 bases match TRBD2. The V gene's germline CDR1 is LGHDT and CDR2 YNNKEL (reference sequence). CDR3 length: 16 residues. After removal of 4 bases from V and 0 bases from J, the junction contained 5 bases not matched to a gene. CDR3 sequence: CASSRGGGSSYNEQFF. The CDR3 DNA follows: TGTGCCAGCAGCCGAGGCGGGGGGAGCTCCTACAATGAGCAGTTCTTC.

The V call is TRBV7-9, the J call TRBJ2-5, with 8 bases lining up with TRBD2. There are 16 residues in the CDR3. The germline V gene encodes CDR1 SEHNR and CDR2 FQNEAQ (reference sequence). J was trimmed by 5 bases and V by 1 base; bases with no gene match: 9. The CDR3 is CASSLVSGSQGETQYF. The DNA for the CDR3 is TGTGCCAGCAGCTTAGTAAGCGGGAGCCAAGGGGAGACCCAGTACTTC.

The gene calls are TRBV5-4 and TRBJ1-2; possible D gene TRBD1, 5 bases. Germline assignment: CDR1 SGHNT and CDR2 YYREEE (reference sequence). Trimming pared 0 bases from V and 1 base from J, leaving 10 bases between. The length of the CDR3 is 15 residues. As DNA, the CDR3 is TGTGCCAGCAGCTTGGCCGGGGGAGTTAACTATGGCTACACCTTC. Protein: CASSLAGGVNYGYTF.

This sequence joins TRBV3-1 (or the pseudogene TRBV3-2) and TRBJ2-7, with D maybe TRBD2 (7 bases). This CDR3 spans 15 amino acids. Trimming cost V 4 bases and J 7 bases, with 20 bases left between them. The V gene's germline CDR1 is LGHDT and CDR2 YNNKEL (reference sequence). CDR3 residues: CASSPQGGGWGEQYF. The DNA for the CDR3 is TGTGCCAGCAGCCCCCAAGGGGGGGGTTGGGGGGAGCAGTACTTC.

Comment on this clone: Other DNA sequences in the same sample also yield this CDR3. The V and J genes are TRBV5-1 and TRBJ1-1; D may be TRBD1 (6 bases). There are 13 residues in the CDR3. Germline V gene sequence: CDR1 SGHRS, CDR2 YFSETQ. V was shortened by 4 bases and J by 4 bases, with 11 bases between the two germline ends. CDR3 sequence (DNA): TGCGCCAGCAGCCTTCAGGGGAGCACTGAAGCTTTCTTT. It translates to CASSLQGSTEAFF.

This chain connects TRBV6-5 to TRBJ2-1, with 7 bases fitting TRBD1. CDR1 is MNHEY and CDR2 is SVGAGI in the germline V gene. V lost 8 bases, J lost 8 bases, and 9 bases stayed unmatched. The CDR3 spans 13 residues. CDR3 residues: CASEPTGRDEQFF. For the CDR3, the DNA is TGTGCCAGCGAGCCGACAGGGCGGGATGAGCAGTTCTTC.

This sequence joins TRBV3-1 (or the pseudogene TRBV3-2) and TRBJ1-1, with D hard to call. V shed 0 bases and J shed 6 bases, with 11 bases lying between them. CDR3 size: 14 residues. The germline CDR1 and CDR2 sequences are LGHDT and YNNKEL (reference sequence). CDR3 sequence: CASSQDVGRAEAFF. The DNA of the CDR3 is TGTGCCAGCAGCCAAGACGTCGGGAGGGCTGAAGCTTTCTTT.

The genes are TRBV2 and TRBJ2-3, with unresolved D. The CDR3 sequence is 13 residues long. The germline V gene has CDR1 SNHLY and CDR2 FYNNEI. Trimming left V 7 bases short and J 4 bases short, with 12 bases between. Here the CDR3 DNA reads TGTGCCAGCATGGTTAGTCCCCCAGATACGCAGTATTTT. Protein: CASMVSPPDTQYF.

Of note for this clone: Relative to the germline gene, one junction end is altered; a read error may explain this. This chain uses TRBV28 with TRBJ2-1, with D perhaps matching TRBD1 (6 bases). CDR1 MDHEN and CDR2 SYDVKM come from the germline V gene. The CDR3 is 12 residues long. CDR3 amino acids: CASSPPAGAEVF. For the CDR3, the DNA is TGTGCCAGCAGTCCCCCAGCAGGGGCGGAGGTCTTC.

This chain uses TRBV7-9 with TRBJ1-2; maybe TRBD1 (5 bases). The CDR3 extends over 15 amino acids. Germline-derived CDR1 and CDR2 are SEHNR and FQNEAQ (reference sequence). Trimming removed 6 bases from V and 9 bases from J, with 23 bases in between. The CDR3 coding sequence is TGTGCCAGCAGTCTGGCCCCCAAGGGGCCTACTAGCTACACCTTC. Protein product: CASSLAPKGPTSYTF. Full variable domain (missing parts from reference TRBV7-9 and TRBJ1-2): DTGVSQNPRHKITKRGQNVTFRCDPISEHNRLYWYRQTLGQGPEFLTYFQNEAQLEKSRLLSDRFSAERPKGSFSTLEIQRTEQGDSAMYLCASSLAPKGPTSYTFGSGTRLTVV.

V gene TRBV6-2 or TRBV6-3 combines with J gene TRBJ2-6, with unresolved D. V was clipped by 4 bases and J by 1 base, with 5 bases between them. The CDR3 extends over 14 amino acids. Germline V gene data show CDR1 as MNHEY and CDR2 as SVGEGT. DNA for the CDR3: TGTGCCAGCAGTTCTGGGTCTGGGGCCAACGTCCTGACTTTC. It specifies CASSSGSGANVLTF.

In DNA, the CDR3 is TGTGCCACGAGCTCCTACAATGAGCAGTTCTTC. This gives the protein CATSSYNEQFF. The chain recombines TRBV15 with TRBJ2-1; no reliable D call. Germline values: CDR1 LNHNV, CDR2 YYDKDF (reference sequence). Trimming removed 9 bases from V and 0 bases from J, with 3 bases in between. This CDR3 has 11 residues.

The chain uses TRBV13 and TRBJ2-1; the match to TRBD1 covers 8 bases. With 3 bases clipped from V and 2 bases from J, the junction kept 3 bases outside the gene matches. Germline CDR1 PRHDT, CDR2 FYEKMQ (reference sequence). The CDR3 has 15 amino acids. The CDR3 DNA reads TGTGCCAGCAGCTTTCAGGGGGCCGCCTACAATGAGCAGTTCTTC. It codes for CASSFQGAAYNEQFF.

The chain carries TRBV5-1 and TRBJ2-1, with 12 bases lining up with TRBD2. J gave up 7 bases and V 5 bases, and 7 bases lay outside the gene matches. Per germline, CDR1 SGHRS and CDR2 YFSETQ. The CDR3 consists of 15 residues. DNA for the CDR3: TGCGCCAGCAGTGTGGAAACTAGCGGGAGGAATGAGCAGTTCTTC. Translation gives CASSVETSGRNEQFF.

The chain recombines TRBV3-1 (or the pseudogene TRBV3-2) with TRBJ1-2; no clear D gene. V gave up 0 bases and J gave up 4 bases, with 12 bases separating them. CDR1 is LGHDT, CDR2 YNNKEL, per germline (reference sequence). This CDR3 is 15 amino acids long. The CDR3 DNA reads TGTGCCAGCAGCCAAGATTTTGACGGCACCTATGGCTACACCTTC. Translation gives CASSQDFDGTYGYTF.